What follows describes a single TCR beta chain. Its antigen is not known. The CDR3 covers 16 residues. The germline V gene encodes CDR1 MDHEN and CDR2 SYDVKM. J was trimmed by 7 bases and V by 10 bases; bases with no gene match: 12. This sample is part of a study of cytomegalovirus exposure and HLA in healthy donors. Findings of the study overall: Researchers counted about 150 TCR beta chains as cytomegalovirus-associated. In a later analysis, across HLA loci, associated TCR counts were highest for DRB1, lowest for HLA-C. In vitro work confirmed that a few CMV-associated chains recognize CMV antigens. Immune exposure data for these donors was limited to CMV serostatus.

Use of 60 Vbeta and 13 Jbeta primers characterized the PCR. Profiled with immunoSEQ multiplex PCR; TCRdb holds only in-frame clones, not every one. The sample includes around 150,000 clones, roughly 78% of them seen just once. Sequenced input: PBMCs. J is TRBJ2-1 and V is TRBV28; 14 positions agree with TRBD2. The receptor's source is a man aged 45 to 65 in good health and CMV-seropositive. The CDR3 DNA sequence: TGTGCCAATCGACGGACTAGCGGGAGGACTGAGAATGAGCAGTTCTTC. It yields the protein CANRRTSGRTENEQFF. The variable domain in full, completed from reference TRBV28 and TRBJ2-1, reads DVKVTQSSRYLVKRTGEKVFLECVQDMDHENMFWYRQDPGLGLRLIYFSYDVKMKEKGDIPEGYSVSREKKERFSLILESASTNQTSMYLCANRRTSGRTENEQFFGPGTRLTVL.